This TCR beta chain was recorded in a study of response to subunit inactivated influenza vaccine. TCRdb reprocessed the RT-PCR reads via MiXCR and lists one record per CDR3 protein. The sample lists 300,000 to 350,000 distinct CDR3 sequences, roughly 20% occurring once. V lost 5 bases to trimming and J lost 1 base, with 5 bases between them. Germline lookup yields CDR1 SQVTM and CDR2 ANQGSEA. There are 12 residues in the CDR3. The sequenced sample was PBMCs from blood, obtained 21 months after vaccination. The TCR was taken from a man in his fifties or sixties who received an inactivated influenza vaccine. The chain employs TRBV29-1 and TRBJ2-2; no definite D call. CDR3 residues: CSVRRNTGELFF. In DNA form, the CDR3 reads TGCAGCGTTAGAAGGAACACCGGGGAGCTGTTTTTT.